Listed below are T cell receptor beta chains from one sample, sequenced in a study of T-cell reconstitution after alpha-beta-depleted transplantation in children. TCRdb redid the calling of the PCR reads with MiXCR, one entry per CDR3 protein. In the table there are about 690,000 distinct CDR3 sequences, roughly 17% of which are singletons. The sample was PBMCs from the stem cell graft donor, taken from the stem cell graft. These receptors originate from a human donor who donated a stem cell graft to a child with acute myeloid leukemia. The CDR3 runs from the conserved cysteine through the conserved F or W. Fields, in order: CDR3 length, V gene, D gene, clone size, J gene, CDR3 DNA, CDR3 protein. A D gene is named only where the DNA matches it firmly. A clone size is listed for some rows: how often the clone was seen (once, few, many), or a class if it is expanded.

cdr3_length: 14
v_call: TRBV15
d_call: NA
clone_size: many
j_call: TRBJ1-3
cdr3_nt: TGTGCCACCAGCAGACAGGGTTTTGGAAACACCATATATTTT
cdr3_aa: CATSRQGFGNTIYF

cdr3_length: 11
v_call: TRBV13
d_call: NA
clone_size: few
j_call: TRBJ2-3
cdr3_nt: TGTGCCAGCAGCGGGGGATATACGCAGTATTTT
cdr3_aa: CASSGGYTQYF

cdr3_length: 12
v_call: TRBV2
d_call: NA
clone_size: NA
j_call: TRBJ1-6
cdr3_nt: TGTGCCAGCAGAGCGATTTTGGGACCCCTCCACTTT
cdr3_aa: CASRAILGPLHF

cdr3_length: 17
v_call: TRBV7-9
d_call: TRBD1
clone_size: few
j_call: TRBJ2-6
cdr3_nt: TGTGCCAGCGGACCGGGACAGATTTTCTCTGGGGCCAACGTCCTGACTTTC
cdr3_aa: CASGPGQIFSGANVLTF

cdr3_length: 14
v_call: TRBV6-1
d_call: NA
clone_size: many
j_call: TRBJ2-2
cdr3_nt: TGTGCCAGCAGCCCTGGGTCAGCCGGAGGGGAGCTGTTTTTT
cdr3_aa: CASSPGSAGGELFF

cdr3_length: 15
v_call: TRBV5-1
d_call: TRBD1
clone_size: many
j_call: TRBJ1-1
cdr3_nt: TGCGCCAGCAGCTTGGAAGATGGACAGGACACTGAAGCTTTCTTT
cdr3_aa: CASSLEDGQDTEAFF

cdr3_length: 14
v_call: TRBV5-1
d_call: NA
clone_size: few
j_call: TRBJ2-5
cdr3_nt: TGCGCCAGCAGCCCAGCGAGGGCCCAAGAGACCCAGTACTTC
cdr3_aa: CASSPARAQETQYF

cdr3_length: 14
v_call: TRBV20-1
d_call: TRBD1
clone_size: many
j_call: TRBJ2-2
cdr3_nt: TGCAGTGCTAGAGTGGGACAGGGGGCAGGGGAGCTGTTTTTT
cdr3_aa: CSARVGQGAGELFF

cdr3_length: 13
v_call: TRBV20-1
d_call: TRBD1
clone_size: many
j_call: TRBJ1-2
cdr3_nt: TGCAGTGCGAGAGGCAGGGGGGACTATGGCTACACCTTC
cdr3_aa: CSARGRGDYGYTF

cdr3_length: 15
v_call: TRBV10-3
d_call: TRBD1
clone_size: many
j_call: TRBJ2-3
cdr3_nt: TGTGCCATCGGAACAGGGGGCGTAGCGACAGATACGCAGTATTTT
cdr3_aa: CAIGTGGVATDTQYF

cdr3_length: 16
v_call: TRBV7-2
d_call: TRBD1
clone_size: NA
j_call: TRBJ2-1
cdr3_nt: TGTGCCAGCAGCTCTCTGACAGGGGGCGCGGGCAATGAGCAGTTCTTC
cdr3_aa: CASSSLTGGAGNEQFF

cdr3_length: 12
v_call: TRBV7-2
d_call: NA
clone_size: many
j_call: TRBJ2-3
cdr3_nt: TGTGCCAGCAGCGGTGGGGGGGATACGCAGTATTTT
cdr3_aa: CASSGGGDTQYF

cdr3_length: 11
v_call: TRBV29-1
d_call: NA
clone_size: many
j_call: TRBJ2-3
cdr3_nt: TGCAGCGTCCTCAGTCCAAATACGCAGTATTTT
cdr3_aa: CSVLSPNTQYF

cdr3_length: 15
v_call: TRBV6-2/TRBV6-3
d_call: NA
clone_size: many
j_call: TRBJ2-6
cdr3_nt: TGTGCCAGCAGTTACGGCTCCACTGGGGCCAACGTCCTGACTTTC
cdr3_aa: CASSYGSTGANVLTF

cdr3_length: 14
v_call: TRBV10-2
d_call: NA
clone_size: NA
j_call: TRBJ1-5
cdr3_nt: TGCGCCAGCAGTGAGTCAAGCGTTGATCAGCCCCAGCATTTT
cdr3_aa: CASSESSVDQPQHF

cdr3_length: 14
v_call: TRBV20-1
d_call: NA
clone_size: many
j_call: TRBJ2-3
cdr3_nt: TGCAGTGCTACCCCAACGCTCAGCACAGATACGCAGTATTTT
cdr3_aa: CSATPTLSTDTQYF

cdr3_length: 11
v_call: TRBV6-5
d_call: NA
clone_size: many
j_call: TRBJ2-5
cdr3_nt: TGTGCCAGCAGTTACGGGGAGACCCAGTACTTC
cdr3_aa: CASSYGETQYF

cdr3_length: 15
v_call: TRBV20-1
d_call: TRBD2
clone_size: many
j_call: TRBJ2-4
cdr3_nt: TGCAGTGCTAGAGATCAGCGGGGGGGCAAGGACATTCAGTACTTC
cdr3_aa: CSARDQRGGKDIQYF

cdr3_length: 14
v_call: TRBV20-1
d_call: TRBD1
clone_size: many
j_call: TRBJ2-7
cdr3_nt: TGCAGTGCTAGATCGGGACAGGTCTCCTACGAGCAGTACTTC
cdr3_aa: CSARSGQVSYEQYF

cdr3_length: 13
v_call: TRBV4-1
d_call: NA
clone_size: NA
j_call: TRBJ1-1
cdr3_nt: TGCGCCAGCAGCCAAGAGCAGTCCTCTGAAGCTTTCTTT
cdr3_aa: CASSQEQSSEAFF

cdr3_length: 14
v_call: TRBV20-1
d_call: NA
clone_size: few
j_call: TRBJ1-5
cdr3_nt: TGCAGTGCTAGAGTGCCAGGTCTGCATCAGCCCCAGCATTTT
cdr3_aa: CSARVPGLHQPQHF

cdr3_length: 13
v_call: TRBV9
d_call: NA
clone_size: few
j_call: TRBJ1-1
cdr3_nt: TGTGCCAGCAGCGTGAGGGTAGGGACTGAAGCTTTCTTT
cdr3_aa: CASSVRVGTEAFF

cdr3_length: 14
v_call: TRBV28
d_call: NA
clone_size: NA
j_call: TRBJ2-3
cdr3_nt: TGTGCCAGCAAAGGCCGCCGTTATACAGATACGCAGTATTTT
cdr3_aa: CASKGRRYTDTQYF

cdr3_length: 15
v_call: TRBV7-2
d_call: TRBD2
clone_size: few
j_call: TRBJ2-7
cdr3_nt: TGTGCCAGCAGCTCAGTAGCGGGGCCCTCTTATGAGCAGTACTTC
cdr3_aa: CASSSVAGPSYEQYF

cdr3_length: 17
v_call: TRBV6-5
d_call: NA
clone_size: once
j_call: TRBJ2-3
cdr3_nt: TGTGCCAGCAGTTACTCTTCAGGGGGAGGCCTCCCAGATACGCAGTATTTT
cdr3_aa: CASSYSSGGGLPDTQYF

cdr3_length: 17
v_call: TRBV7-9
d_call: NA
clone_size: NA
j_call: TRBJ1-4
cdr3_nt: TGTGCCAGCAGTCGGGGAAGGACTCCCCCGACTAATGAAAAACTGTTTTTT
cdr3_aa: CASSRGRTPPTNEKLFF

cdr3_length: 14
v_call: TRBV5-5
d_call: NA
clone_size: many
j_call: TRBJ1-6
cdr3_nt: TGTGCCAGCAGCTTGGAGGACAGAAATTCACCCCTCCACTTT
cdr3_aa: CASSLEDRNSPLHF

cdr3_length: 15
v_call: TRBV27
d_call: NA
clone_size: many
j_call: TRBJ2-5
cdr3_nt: TGTGCCAGCAGAAGACGGATGATAGGGGGAGAGACCCAGTACTTC
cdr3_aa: CASRRRMIGGETQYF

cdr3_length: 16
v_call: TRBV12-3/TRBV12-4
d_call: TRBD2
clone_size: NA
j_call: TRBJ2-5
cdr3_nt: TGTGCCAGCAGTTCGGGACTAGCGGGGTCCCAAGAGACCCAGTACTTC
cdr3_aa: CASSSGLAGSQETQYF

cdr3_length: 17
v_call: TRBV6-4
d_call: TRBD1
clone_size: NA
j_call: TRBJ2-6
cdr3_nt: TGTGCCAGCAGTGACGGGACAGGGGGCTCTGGGGCCAACGTCCTGACTTTC
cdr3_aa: CASSDGTGGSGANVLTF

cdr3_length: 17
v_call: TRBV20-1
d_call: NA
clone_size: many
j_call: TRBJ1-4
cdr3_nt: TGCAGTGCTAAGGGGGGAGGCCGACAGATTAGTAATGAAAAACTGTTTTTT
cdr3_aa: CSAKGGGRQISNEKLFF

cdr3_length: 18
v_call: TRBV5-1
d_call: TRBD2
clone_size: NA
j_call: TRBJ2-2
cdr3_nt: TGCGCCAGCAGCTCGGGACTAGCGGGGGCCTCGAACACCGGGGAGCTGTTTTTT
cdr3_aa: CASSSGLAGASNTGELFF

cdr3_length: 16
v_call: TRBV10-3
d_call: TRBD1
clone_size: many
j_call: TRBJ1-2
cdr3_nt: TGTGCCATCAGCCCCTCGTCCGCAGGGGGTAACTATGGCTACACCTTC
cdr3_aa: CAISPSSAGGNYGYTF

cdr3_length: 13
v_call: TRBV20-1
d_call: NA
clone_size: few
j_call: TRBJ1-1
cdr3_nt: TGCAGTGCTAGAGAGCAAGCCATAAATGAAGCTTTCTTT
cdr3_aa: CSAREQAINEAFF

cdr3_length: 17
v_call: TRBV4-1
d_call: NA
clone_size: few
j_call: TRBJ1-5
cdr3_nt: TGCGCCAGCAGCCAAGATCCTACTGGGTATAGCAATCAGCCCCAGCATTTT
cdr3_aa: CASSQDPTGYSNQPQHF

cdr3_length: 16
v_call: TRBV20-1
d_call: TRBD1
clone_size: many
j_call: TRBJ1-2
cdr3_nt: TGCAGTGCTAGAGATGTTGATACAGGGGGAGACTATGGCTACACCTTC
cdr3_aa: CSARDVDTGGDYGYTF

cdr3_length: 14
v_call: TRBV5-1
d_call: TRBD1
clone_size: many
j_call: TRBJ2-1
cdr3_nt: TGCGCCAGCAGCCGGCGGGACAGGGACAATGAGCAGTTCTTC
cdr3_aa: CASSRRDRDNEQFF

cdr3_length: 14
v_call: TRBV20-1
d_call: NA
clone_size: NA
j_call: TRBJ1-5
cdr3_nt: TGCAGTGCTAGTGAAGGGGGAGGTAATCAGCCCCAGCATTTT
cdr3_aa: CSASEGGGNQPQHF

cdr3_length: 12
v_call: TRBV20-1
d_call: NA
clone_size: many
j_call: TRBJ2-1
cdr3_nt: TGCAGTGCTACCCTGGGAGAGTATGAGCAGTTCTTC
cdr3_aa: CSATLGEYEQFF

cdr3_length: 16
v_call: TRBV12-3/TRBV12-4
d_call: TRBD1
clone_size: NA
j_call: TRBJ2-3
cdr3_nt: TGTGCCAGCAGCCGCAACAGGGGGCTAGCAGCAGATACGCAGTATTTT
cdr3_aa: CASSRNRGLAADTQYF

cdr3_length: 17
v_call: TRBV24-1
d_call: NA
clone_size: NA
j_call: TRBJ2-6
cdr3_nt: TGTGCCACCAGTGATTACCTGACGGACTCTGGGGCCAACGTCCTGACTTTC
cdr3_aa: CATSDYLTDSGANVLTF

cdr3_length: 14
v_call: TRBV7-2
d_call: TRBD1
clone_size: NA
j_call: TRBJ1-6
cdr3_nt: TGTGCCAGCAGCTTCGAGACAGGGAATTCACCCCTCCACTTT
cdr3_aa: CASSFETGNSPLHF

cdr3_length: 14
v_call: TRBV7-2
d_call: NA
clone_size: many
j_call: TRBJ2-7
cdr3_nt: TGTGCCAGCAGCTTCGGGGGGCCTACCTACGAGCAGTACTTC
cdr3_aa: CASSFGGPTYEQYF

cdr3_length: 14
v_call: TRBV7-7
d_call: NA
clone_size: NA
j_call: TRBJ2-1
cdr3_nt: TGTGCCAGCAGCTTATTGGGACCGGGTAGTGAGCAGTTCTTC
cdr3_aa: CASSLLGPGSEQFF

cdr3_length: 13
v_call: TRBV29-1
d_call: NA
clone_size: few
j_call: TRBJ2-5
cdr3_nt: TGCAGCGTTTCTGGACAGGGAGGGGAGACCCAGTACTTC
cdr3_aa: CSVSGQGGETQYF

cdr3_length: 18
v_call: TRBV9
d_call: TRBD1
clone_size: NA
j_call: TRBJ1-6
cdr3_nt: TGTGCCAGCAGCGCCGTACAGACAGGGGGTACGGGCAATTCACCCCTCCACTTT
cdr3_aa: CASSAVQTGGTGNSPLHF

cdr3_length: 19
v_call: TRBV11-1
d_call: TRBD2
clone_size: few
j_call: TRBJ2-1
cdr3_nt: TGTGCCAGCAGCTTAGTTAGGGAGACTAGCGGGGTATCCTACAATGAGCAGTTCTTC
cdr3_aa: CASSLVRETSGVSYNEQFF

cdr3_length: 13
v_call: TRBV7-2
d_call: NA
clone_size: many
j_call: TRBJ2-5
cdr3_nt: TGTGCCAGCAGCTTAATGAGACAAGAGACCCAGTACTTC
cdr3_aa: CASSLMRQETQYF

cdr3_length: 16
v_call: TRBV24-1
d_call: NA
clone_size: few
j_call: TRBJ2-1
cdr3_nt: TGTGCCACCAGTGATTTGGCCACCAGCTCCTACAATGAGCAGTTCTTC
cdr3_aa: CATSDLATSSYNEQFF

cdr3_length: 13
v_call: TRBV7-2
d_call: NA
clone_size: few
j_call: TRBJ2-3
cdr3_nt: TGTGCCAGCAGCTTTGGGGGGTCAGATACGCAGTATTTT
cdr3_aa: CASSFGGSDTQYF

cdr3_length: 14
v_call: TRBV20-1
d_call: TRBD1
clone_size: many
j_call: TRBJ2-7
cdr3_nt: TGCAGTGCTAGACCGGGACAGTCCTCCTACGAGCAGTACTTC
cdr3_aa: CSARPGQSSYEQYF

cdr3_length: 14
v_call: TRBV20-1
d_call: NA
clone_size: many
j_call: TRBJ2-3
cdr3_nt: TGCAGTGCTAGAAAAAGACAGACCACAGATACGCAGTATTTT
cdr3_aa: CSARKRQTTDTQYF

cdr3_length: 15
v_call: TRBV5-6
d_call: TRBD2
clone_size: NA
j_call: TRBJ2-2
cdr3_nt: TGTGCCAGCAGCCCGACTAGCGGGGGGTCCGGGGAGCTGTTTTTT
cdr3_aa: CASSPTSGGSGELFF

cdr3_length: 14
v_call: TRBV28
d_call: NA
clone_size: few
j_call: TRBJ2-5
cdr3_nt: TGTGCCAGCGGCAACGTGGGGTTCGGAGAGACCCAGTACTTC
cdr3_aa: CASGNVGFGETQYF

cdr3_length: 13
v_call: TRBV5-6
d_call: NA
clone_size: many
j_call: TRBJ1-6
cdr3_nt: TGTGCCAGCAGCTTGGATGCGGATTCACCCCTCCACTTT
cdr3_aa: CASSLDADSPLHF

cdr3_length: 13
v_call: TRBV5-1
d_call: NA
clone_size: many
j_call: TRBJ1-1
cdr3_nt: TGCGCCAGCAGCTTGGCAGGGGAAACTGAAGCTTTCTTT
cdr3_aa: CASSLAGETEAFF

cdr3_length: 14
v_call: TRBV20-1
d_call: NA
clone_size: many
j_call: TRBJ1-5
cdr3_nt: TGCAGTGCCCCGCGGGGGAATAGCAATCAGCCCCAGCATTTT
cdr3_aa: CSAPRGNSNQPQHF

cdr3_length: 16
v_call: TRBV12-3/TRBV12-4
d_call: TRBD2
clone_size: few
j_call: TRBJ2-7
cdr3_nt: TGTGCCAGCAGCCCATCGTTGGGACTAGCGATCCACGAGCAGTACTTC
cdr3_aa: CASSPSLGLAIHEQYF

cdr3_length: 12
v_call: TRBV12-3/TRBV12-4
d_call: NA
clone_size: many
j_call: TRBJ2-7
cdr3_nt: TGTGCCAGCAGCCGGGAGGACAGGAGGCAGTACTTC
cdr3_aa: CASSREDRRQYF